This entry describes one TCR beta chain. The antigen is not known. The CDR3 runs 14 residues. The germline V gene encodes CDR1 MNHNS and CDR2 SASEGT. V was pared by 1 base and J by 0 bases, with 6 bases between. These data come from a study of graft-versus-host responses after intestinal transplantation. The wider study: Multivisceral, liver-intestinal, or isolated intestinal grafts went to recipients.

TCRdb keeps only in-frame clones here, not all; method: immunoSEQ multiplex PCR. Among some 45,000 clones listed, about 95% were seen once. Study-level results: Detection of GvH clones occurred in recipient marrow, and some had their first appearance in ileum or blood.

This clonotype was sampled from a human patient who received an intestinal transplant, so some T cells may come from the graft donor. J is TRBJ1-1 and V is TRBV6-1, with unresolved D. Sequenced here: PBMCs, sampled roughly 51 weeks after intestinal transplant. CDR3 loop: CASSEVPMNTEAFF. In DNA, the CDR3 is TGTGCCAGCAGTGAAGTACCTATGAACACTGAAGCTTTCTTT.